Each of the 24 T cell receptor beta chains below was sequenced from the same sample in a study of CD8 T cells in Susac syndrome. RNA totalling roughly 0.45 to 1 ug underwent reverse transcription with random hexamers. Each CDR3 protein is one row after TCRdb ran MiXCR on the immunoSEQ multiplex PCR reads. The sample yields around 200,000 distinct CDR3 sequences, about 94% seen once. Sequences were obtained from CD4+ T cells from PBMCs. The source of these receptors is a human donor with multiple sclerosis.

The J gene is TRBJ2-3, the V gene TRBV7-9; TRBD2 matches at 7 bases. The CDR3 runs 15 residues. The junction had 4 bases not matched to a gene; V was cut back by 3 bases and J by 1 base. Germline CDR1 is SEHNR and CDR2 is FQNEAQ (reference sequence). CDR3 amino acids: CASSFGTTRTDTQYF. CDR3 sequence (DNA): TGTGCCAGCAGCTTTGGGACTACACGCACAGATACGCAGTATTTT.

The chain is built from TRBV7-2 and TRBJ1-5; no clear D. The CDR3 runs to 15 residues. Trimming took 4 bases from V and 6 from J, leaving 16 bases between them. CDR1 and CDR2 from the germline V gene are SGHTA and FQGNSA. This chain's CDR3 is CASSSGVGPGQPQHF. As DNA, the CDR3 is TGTGCCAGCAGCTCCGGGGTGGGCCCGGGTCAGCCCCAGCATTTT.

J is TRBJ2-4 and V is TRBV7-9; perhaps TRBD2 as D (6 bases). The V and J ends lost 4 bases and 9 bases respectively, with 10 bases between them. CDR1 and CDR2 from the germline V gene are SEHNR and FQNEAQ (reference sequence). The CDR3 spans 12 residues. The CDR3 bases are TGTGCCAGCAGCTACGAGGGAGGCATTCAGTACTTC. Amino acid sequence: CASSYEGGIQYF.

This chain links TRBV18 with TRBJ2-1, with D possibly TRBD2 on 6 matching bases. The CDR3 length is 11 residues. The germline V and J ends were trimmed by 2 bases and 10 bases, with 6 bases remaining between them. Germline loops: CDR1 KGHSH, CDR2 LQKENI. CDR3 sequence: CASSPGGEQFF. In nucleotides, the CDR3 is TGTGCCAGCTCACCAGGAGGGGAGCAGTTCTTC.

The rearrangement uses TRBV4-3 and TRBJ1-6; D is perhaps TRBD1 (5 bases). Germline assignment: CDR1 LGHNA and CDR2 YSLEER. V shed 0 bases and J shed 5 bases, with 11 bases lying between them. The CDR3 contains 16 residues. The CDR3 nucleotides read TGCGCCAGCAGCCAAGAACCGGACACCAATAATTCACCCCTCCACTTT. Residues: CASSQEPDTNNSPLHF.

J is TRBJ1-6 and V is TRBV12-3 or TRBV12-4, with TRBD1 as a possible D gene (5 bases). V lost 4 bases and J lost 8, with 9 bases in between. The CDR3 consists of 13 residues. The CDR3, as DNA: TGTGCCAGCAGTTCCCAGGGTCATTCACCCCTCCACTTT. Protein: CASSSQGHSPLHF.

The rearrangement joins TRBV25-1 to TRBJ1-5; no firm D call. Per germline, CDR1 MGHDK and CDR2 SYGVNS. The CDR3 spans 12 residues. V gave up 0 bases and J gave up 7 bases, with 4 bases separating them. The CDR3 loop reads CASSEYDQPQHF. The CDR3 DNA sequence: TGTGCCAGCAGTGAATACGACCAGCCCCAGCATTTT.

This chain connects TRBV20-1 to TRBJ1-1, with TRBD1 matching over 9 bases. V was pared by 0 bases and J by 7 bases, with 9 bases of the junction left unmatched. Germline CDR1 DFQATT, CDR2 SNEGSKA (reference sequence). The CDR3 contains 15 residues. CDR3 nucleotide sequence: TGCAGTGCTAGAGATCCGGGACAGGGTTGGAGTGAAGCTTTCTTT. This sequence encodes CSARDPGQGWSEAFF.

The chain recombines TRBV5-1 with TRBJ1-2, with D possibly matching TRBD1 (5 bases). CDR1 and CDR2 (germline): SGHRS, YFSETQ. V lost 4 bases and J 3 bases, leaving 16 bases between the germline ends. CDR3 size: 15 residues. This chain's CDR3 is CASSPKGWGDYGYTF. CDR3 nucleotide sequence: TGCGCCAGCAGCCCGAAAGGTTGGGGGGACTATGGCTACACCTTC.

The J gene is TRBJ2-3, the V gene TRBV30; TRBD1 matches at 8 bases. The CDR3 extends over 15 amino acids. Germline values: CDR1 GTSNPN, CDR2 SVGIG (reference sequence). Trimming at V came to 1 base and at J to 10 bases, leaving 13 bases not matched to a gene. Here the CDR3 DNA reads TGTGCCTGGAGTGGCCCCGGGACAGGAGAGGCTGCGCAGTATTTT. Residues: CAWSGPGTGEAAQYF.

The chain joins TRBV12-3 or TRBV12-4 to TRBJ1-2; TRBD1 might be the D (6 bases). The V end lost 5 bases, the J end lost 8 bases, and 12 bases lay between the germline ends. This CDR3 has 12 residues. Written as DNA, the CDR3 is TGTGCCAGCAGTCGGGACATGCGGGGCTACACCTTC. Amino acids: CASSRDMRGYTF.

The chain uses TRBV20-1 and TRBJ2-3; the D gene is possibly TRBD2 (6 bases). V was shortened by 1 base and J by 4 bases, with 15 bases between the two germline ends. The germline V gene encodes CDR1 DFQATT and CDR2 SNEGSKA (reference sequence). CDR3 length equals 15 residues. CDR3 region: CSARAMTRPADTQYF. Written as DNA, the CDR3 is TGCAGTGCTAGAGCCATGACTAGACCCGCAGATACGCAGTATTTT.

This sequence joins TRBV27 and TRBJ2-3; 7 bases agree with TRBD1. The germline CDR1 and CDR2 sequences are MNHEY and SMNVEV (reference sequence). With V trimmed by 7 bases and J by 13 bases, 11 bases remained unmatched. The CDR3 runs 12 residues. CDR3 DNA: TGTGCCAGCAAGGGGGCAGCTAATGCGGAGTATTTT. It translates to CASKGAANAEYF.

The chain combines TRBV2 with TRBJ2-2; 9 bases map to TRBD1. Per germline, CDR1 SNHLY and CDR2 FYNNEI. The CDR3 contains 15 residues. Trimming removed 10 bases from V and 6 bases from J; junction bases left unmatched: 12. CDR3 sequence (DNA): TGTGCCACCTCGCAAGGGACAGGGTCGGCCGGGGAGCTGTTTTTT. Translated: CATSQGTGSAGELFF.

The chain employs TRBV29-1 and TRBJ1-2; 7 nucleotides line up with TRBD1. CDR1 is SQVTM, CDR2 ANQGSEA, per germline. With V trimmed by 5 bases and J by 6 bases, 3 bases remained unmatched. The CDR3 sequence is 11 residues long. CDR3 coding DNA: TGCAGCGTTTACGGGACAGATGGCTACACCTTC. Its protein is CSVYGTDGYTF.

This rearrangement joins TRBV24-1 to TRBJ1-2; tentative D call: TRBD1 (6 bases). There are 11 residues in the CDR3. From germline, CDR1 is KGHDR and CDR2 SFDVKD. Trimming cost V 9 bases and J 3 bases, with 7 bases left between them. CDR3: CATSGDYGYTF. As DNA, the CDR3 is TGTGCCACCTCAGGGGACTATGGCTACACCTTC.

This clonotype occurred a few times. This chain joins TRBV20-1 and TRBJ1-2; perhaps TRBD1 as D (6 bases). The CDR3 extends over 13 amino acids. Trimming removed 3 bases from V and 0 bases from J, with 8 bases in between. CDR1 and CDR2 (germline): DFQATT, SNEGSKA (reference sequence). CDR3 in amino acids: CSARGGPNYGYTF. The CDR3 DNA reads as TGCAGTGCTAGGGGGGGGCCTAACTATGGCTACACCTTC.

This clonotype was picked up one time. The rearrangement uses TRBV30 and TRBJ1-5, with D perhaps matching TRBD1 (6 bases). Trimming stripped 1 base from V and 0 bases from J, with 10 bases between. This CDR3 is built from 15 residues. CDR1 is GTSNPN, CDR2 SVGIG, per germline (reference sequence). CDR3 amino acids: CAWSGGQYSNQPQHF. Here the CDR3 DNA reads TGTGCCTGGAGTGGGGGGCAGTATAGCAATCAGCCCCAGCATTTT.

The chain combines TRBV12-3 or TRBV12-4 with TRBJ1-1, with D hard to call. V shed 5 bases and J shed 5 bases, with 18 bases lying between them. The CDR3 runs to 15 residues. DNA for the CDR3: TGTGCCAGCAGTCCTATTGGGCAGAGCCGGACTGAAGCTTTCTTT. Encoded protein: CASSPIGQSRTEAFF.

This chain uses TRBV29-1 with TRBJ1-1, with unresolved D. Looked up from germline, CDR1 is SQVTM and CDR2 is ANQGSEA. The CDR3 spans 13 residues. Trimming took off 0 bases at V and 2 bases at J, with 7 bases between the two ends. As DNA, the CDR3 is TGCAGCGTTGAAGATGGCGTAAACACTGAAGCTTTCTTT. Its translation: CSVEDGVNTEAFF.

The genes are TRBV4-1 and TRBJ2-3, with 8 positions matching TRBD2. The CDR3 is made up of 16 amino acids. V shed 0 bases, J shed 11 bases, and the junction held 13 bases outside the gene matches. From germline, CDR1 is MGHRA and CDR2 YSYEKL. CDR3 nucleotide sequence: TGCGCCAGCAGCCAAGATTCGTTTTACGGGGGGGAAAAGCAGTATTTT. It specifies CASSQDSFYGGEKQYF.

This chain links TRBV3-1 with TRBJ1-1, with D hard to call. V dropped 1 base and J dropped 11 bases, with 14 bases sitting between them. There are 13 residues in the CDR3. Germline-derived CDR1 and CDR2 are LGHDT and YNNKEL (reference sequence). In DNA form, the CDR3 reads TGTGCCAGCAGCCAAGTGGTAGAGGGCTGGGCTTTCTTT. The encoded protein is CASSQVVEGWAFF.

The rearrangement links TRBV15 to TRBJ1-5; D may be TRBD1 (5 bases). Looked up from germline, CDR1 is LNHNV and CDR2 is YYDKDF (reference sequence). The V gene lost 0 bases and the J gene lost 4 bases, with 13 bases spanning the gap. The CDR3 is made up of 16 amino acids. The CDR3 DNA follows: TGTGCCACCAGCAGAGAGGGGCCGGGACGGAATCAGCCCCAGCATTTT. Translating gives CATSREGPGRNQPQHF.

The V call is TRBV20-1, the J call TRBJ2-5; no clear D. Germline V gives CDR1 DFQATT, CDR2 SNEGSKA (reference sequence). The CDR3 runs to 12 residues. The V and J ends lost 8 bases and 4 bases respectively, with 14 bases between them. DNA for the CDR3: TGCAGTTCAAAAGGGCGACCAGAGACCCAGTACTTC. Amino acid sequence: CSSKGRPETQYF.